This T cell receptor (beta chain) emerged from a study of shared clonotypes between healthy human individuals. Notes on the study in general: The study sampled only blood, and tissue repertoires likely differ. Only a few donors were included, so the genetic and exposure-history diversity represented was limited. The authors expected sequencing depth to affect clonotype sharing among donors.

A word on this clone: As yet, its antigen is unknown.

Each unsorted PBMC replicate got 300 ng genomic DNA, tens of thousands of genomes. The data were produced by immunoSEQ multiplex PCR, yet TCRdb's version contains in-frame clones alone and is incomplete. The repertoire holds some 470,000 clones, with about 79% as singletons. The sequenced sample was PBMCs. This clonotype was obtained from a woman in her 40s in good health. Some clones in this sample may be carry-over from other donors' samples.

CDR3 sequence (DNA): TGTGCCAGCAGCTCGGACAGTCCCAGGGGTCAGCCCCAGCATTTT. This sequence encodes CASSSDSPRGQPQHF. This rearrangement joins TRBV7-9 to TRBJ1-5; TRBD1 is a possible D gene (6 bases). Germline lookup yields CDR1 SEHNR and CDR2 FQNEAQ (reference sequence). Trimming removed 4 bases at V and 6 bases at J, with 16 bases between. CDR3 size: 15 residues.